The source of this T cell receptor beta chain is a study of T cells in Graves' hyperthyroidism and ophthalmopathy. Study findings and constraints: In the blood, most expanded thyroid clonotypes above 0.001 appeared as well.

Amplification yielded TCR beta CDR3 regions, with RNA transcripts as the source. The HTBI set primed first-round TCR CDR3 RT-PCR. TCRdb fed the multiplex PCR reads into MiXCR, producing one record per CDR3 protein. Of 700,000 or so distinct CDR3 sequences in the sample, around 15% are singletons; the top ten hold around 8%. From germline, CDR1 is MDHEN and CDR2 SYDVKM. V was shortened by 1 base and J by 0 bases, with 4 bases between the two germline ends. The CDR3 runs 15 residues. Concerning this clonotype itself: The antigen remains unidentified.

The chain combines TRBV28 with TRBJ1-6; no firm D call. The receptor comes from a young man with Graves' hyperthyroidism. The sample was blood. In nucleotides, the CDR3 is TGTGCCAGCAGTTTATTTCCCTCCTATAATTCACCCCTCCACTTT. Protein sequence: CASSLFPSYNSPLHF.